This paragraph reports one T cell receptor (beta chain). This specimen belongs to a study of shared clonotypes between healthy human individuals. The CDR3 has 15 residues. Germline trimming cut 2 bases from V and 2 bases from J; bases unmatched to any gene: 3. CDR1 and CDR2 (germline): SGHTA, FQGTGA. Profiled with immunoSEQ multiplex PCR; TCRdb holds only in-frame clones, not every one. This table holds about 600,000 clones, around 78% found once. The sample comprised PBMCs. The sequence came from a woman between 40 and 55 years old in good health. Some clones in this sample may be carry-over from other donors' samples. The chain uses TRBV7-3 and TRBJ2-1; 7 nucleotides agree with TRBD1. CDR3 coding DNA: TGTGCCAGCAGCTTATTGGGACAGACCTACAATGAGCAGTTCTTC. It is translated as CASSLLGQTYNEQFF.